Below, 10 T cell receptor beta chains from the same sample are listed, as sequenced in a study of cytomegalovirus exposure and HLA in healthy donors. The study ran its PCR with 60 Vbeta and 13 Jbeta primers. Using immunoSEQ multiplex PCR, the repertoire was profiled, and TCRdb retains in-frame clones only, with some absent. The sample has more than 250,000 clones; approximately 90% are singletons. The sequenced material came from PBMCs. The receptors were gathered from a woman aged 18-29 years in good health and CMV-seronegative.

The chain couples TRBV9 to TRBJ2-3, with D possibly TRBD2 on 5 matching bases. The V end was cut by 0 bases, the J end by 4 bases, with 9 bases between. The germline CDR1 and CDR2 sequences are SGDLS and YYNGEE. The CDR3 length is 14 residues. CDR3 region: CASSVGRVADTQYF. DNA for the CDR3: TGTGCCAGCAGCGTAGGGCGGGTAGCAGATACGCAGTATTTT.

This chain links TRBV2 with TRBJ2-1; 11 positions agree with TRBD2. Germline CDR1 reads SNHLY; CDR2 reads FYNNEI. With 8 bases clipped from V and 4 bases from J, the junction kept 7 bases outside the gene matches. The CDR3 sequence is 15 residues long. The CDR3 loop reads CASCIAGGSYNEQFF. The DNA for the CDR3 is TGTGCCAGCTGTATAGCGGGGGGGTCATACAATGAGCAGTTCTTC.

The chain uses TRBV5-4 and TRBJ2-7, with 7 nucleotides matching TRBD1. Germline V gene lookup returns CDR1 SGHNT and CDR2 YYREEE (reference sequence). The CDR3 totals 13 residues. V was pared by 4 bases and J by 2 bases, with 3 bases of the junction left unmatched. Here the CDR3 DNA reads TGTGCCAGCAGCAACGGACAGGCCTACGAGCAGTACTTC. Translation gives CASSNGQAYEQYF.

This clone was detected a few times. The V and J genes are TRBV19 and TRBJ1-1, with 7 bases matching TRBD1. The CDR3 covers 13 residues. Germline loops: CDR1 LNHDA, CDR2 SQIVND (reference sequence). The J segment lost 3 bases and the V segment lost 7 bases, leaving 5 bases of the junction unmatched. The CDR3 reads CASTDRVDTEAFF. In DNA, the CDR3 is TGTGCCAGTACCGACAGGGTCGACACTGAAGCTTTCTTT.

The chain is built from TRBV7-6 and TRBJ1-5; 7 bases align to TRBD1. The germline gives CDR1 SGHVS, CDR2 FNYEAQ. This CDR3 is 13 amino acids long. V lost 5 bases and J lost 4; bases outside the gene matches: 2. The DNA of the CDR3 is TGTGCCAGCAGCGCGGGACAGAATCAGCCCCAGCATTTT. It is translated as CASSAGQNQPQHF.

V is TRBV19 and J is TRBJ2-5; possibly TRBD1 for D (5 bases). This CDR3 comprises 13 residues. Trimming shortened V by 11 bases and J by 1 base, and 14 bases separated the two germline ends. The germline V gene has CDR1 LNHDA and CDR2 SQIVND (reference sequence). DNA for the CDR3: TGTGCCTCTAAAGGGGTACCCCAAGAGACCCAGTACTTC. As protein: CASKGVPQETQYF.

The V gene is TRBV7-9, the J gene TRBJ2-1; D is perhaps TRBD2 (5 bases). This CDR3 has 14 amino acids. Per the germline V gene, CDR1 is SEHNR and CDR2 is FQNEAQ (reference sequence). The V gene lost 3 bases and the J gene lost 4 bases, with 10 bases spanning the gap. CDR3 DNA: TGTGCCAGCAGCTTCGGGGATCAGTACAATGAGCAGTTCTTC. Translating gives CASSFGDQYNEQFF.

The chain couples TRBV6-1 to TRBJ1-1; TRBD1 matches at 8 bases. This CDR3 contains 13 residues. Trimming cost V 7 bases and J 5 bases; bases outside gene matches: 6. Germline V CDR1 and CDR2: MNHNS, SASEGT. CDR3 sequence: CASTGQGGTEAFF. In nucleotides, the CDR3 is TGTGCCAGCACCGGACAGGGCGGAACTGAAGCTTTCTTT.

This clone has a handful of counts. The CDR3, as DNA: TGTGCCAGCAGTGAAGCTGGACAAATGAACACTGAAGCTTTCTTT. Translated: CASSEAGQMNTEAFF. This chain uses TRBV6-1 with TRBJ1-1; D possibly corresponds to TRBD1 (5 bases). The CDR3 totals 15 residues. Germline loops: CDR1 MNHNS, CDR2 SASEGT. The germline V and J ends were trimmed by 0 bases and 0 bases, with 8 bases remaining between them.

The chain joins TRBV12-5 to TRBJ2-5; tentatively, D is TRBD2 (7 bases). The V gene's germline CDR1 is LGHNT and CDR2 FRNRAP. This CDR3 is built from 17 residues. V lost 0 bases, J lost 2 bases, and 16 bases lay in between. DNA of the CDR3: TGTGCTAGTGGTTTGGTACTGGGGGGGCCCGTTCAAGAGACCCAGTACTTC. Amino acid sequence: CASGLVLGGPVQETQYF.